A single sample is the source of the 2 T cell receptor beta chains below, sequenced in a study of blood T cell repertoires in COVID-19. Sequencing used immunoSEQ multiplex PCR; TCRdb keeps in-frame clones, though not all of them. The data show 350,000 to 400,000 clones, 88% seen once. The sample was PBMCs or T cells enriched from blood (not recorded which). The receptors come from a woman aged 18-30 years who had recovered from COVID-19.

The chain links TRBV12-5 to TRBJ1-2, with TRBD1 matching 8 bases. This CDR3 spans 13 amino acids. Germline CDR1 reads LGHNT; CDR2 reads FRNRAP. The ends lost 6 bases at V and 7 bases at J; junction bases unmatched: 7. CDR3 in amino acids: CASGFLTGAGYTF. The CDR3 region has the DNA TGTGCTAGTGGCTTCTTGACAGGGGCTGGCTACACCTTC.

The gene calls are TRBV6-5 and TRBJ2-7, with D possibly being TRBD1 (6 bases). Germline V lookup: CDR1 MNHEY, CDR2 SVGAGI. CDR3 size: 14 residues. The germline V and J ends were trimmed by 2 bases and 3 bases, with 11 bases remaining between them. CDR3 amino acids: CASSYTGLGYEQYF. CDR3 in DNA: TGTGCCAGCAGTTACACAGGGCTAGGCTACGAGCAGTACTTC.